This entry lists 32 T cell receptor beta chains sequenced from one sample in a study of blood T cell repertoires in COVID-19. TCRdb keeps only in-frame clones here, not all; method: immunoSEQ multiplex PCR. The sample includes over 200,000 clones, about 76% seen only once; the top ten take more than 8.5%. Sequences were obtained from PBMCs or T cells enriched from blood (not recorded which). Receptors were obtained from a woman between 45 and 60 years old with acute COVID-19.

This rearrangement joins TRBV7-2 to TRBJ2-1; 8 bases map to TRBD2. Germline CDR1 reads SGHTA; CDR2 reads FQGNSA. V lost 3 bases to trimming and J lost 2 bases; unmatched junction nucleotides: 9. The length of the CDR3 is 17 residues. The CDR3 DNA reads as TGTGCCAGCAGCTTTATCTTTCGGGGGGGCCCCTACAATGAGCAGTTCTTC. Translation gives CASSFIFRGGPYNEQFF.

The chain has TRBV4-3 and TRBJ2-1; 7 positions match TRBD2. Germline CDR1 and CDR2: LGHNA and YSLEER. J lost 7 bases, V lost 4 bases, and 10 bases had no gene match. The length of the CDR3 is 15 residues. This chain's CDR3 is CASSLRREGPNEQFF. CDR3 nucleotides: TGCGCCAGCAGCCTAAGGAGGGAGGGCCCAAATGAGCAGTTCTTC.

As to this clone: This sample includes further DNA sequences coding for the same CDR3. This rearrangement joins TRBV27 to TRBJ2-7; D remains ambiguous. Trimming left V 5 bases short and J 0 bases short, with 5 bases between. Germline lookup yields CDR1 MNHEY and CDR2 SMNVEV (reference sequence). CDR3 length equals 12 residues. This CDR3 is CASSPLSYEQYF. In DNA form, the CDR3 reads TGTGCCAGCAGTCCACTCTCCTACGAGCAGTACTTC.

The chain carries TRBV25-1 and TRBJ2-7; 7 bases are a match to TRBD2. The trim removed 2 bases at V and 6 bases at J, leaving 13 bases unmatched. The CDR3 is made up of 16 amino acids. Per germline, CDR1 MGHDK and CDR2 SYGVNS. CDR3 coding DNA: TGTGCCAGCAGTGAAATGCGTCGGGCGGGAGTCTTCGAGCAGTACTTC. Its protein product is CASSEMRRAGVFEQYF.

The CDR3 DNA sequence: TGTGCCAGCAGCCGGACAGGGGAATACGAGCAGTACTTC. It translates to CASSRTGEYEQYF. The chain has TRBV6-6 and TRBJ2-7; 9 bases match TRBD1. The CDR3 spans 13 residues. V lost 6 bases, J lost 4 bases, and 4 bases stayed unmatched. Germline V gene data show CDR1 as MNHNY and CDR2 as SVGAGI (reference sequence).

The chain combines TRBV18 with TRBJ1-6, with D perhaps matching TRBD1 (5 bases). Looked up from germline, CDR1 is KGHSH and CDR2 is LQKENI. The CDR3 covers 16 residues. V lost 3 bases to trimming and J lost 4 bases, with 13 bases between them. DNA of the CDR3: TGTGCCAGCTCACCTACGGCGGGGGGATATAATTCACCCCTCCACTTT. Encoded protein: CASSPTAGGYNSPLHF.

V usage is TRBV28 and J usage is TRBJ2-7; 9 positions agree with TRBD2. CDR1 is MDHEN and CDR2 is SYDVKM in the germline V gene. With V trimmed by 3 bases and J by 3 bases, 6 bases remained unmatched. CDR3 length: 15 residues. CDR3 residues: CASSFRLAGIYEQYF. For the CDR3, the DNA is TGTGCCAGCAGTTTTCGGCTAGCGGGAATCTACGAGCAGTACTTC.

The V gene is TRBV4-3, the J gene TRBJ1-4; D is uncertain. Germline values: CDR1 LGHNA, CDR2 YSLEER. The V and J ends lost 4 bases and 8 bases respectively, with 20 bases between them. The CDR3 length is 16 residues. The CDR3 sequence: CASSPKRGISGEKLFF. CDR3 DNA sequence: TGCGCCAGCAGCCCGAAGCGCGGGATATCCGGGGAAAAACTGTTTTTT.

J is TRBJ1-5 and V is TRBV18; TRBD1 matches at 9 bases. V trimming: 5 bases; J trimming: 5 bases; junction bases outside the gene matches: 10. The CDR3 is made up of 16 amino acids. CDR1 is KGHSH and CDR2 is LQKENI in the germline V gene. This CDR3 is CASSATTTGGHQPQHF. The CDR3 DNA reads TGTGCCAGCTCAGCAACGACGACAGGGGGACATCAGCCCCAGCATTTT.

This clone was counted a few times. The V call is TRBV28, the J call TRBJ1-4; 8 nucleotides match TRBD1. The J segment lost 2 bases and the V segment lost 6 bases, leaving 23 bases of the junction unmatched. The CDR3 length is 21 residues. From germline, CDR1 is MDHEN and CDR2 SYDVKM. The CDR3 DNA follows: TGTGCCAGCAGAAAATTCTCCCGGGACAGGAGTCCGGGTGCGACTAATGAAAAACTGTTTTTT. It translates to CASRKFSRDRSPGATNEKLFF. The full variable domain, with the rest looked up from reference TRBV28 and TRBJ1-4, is DVKVTQSSRYLVKRTGEKVFLECVQDMDHENMFWYRQDPGLGLRLIYFSYDVKMKEKGDIPEGYSVSREKKERFSLILESASTNQTSMYLCASRKFSRDRSPGATNEKLFFGSGTQLSVL.

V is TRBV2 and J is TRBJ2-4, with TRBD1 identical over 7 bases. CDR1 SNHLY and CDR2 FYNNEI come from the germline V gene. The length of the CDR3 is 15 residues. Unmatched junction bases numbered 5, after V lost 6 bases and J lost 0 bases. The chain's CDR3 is CASRGTVIAKNIQYF. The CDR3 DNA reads TGTGCCAGCAGAGGGACAGTCATAGCCAAAAACATTCAGTACTTC.

CDR3 amino acids: CASSQHYRADNSPLHF. CDR3 nucleotide sequence: TGTGCCAGCAGCCAACATTACAGGGCAGATAATTCACCCCTCCACTTT. The chain recombines TRBV4-2 with TRBJ1-6, with a possible D match to TRBD1 (6 bases). V lost 2 bases and J lost 5, with 13 bases in between. Germline V gene sequence: CDR1 LGHNA, CDR2 YNFKEQ. The CDR3 sequence is 16 residues long.

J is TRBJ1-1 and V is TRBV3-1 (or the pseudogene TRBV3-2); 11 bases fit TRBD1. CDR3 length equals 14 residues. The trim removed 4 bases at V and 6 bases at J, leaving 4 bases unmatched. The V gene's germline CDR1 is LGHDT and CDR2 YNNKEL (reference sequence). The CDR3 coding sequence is TGTGCCAGCAGCCGGACAGGGGGCATAGCTGAAGCTTTCTTT. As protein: CASSRTGGIAEAFF.

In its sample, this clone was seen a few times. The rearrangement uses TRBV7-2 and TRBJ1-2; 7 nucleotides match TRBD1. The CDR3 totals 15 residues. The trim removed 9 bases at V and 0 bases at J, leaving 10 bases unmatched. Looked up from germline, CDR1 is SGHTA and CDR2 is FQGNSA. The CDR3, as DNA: TGTGCCAGTGGGGACAGAACAGCAGCTAACTATGGCTACACCTTC. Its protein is CASGDRTAANYGYTF.

Here the CDR3 DNA reads TGTGCCAGCAGCCCGACAGGACGCACGACTGGAAACACCATATATTTT. It translates to CASSPTGRTTGNTIYF. The V and J genes are TRBV6-2 or TRBV6-3 and TRBJ1-3; tentative D call: TRBD1 (6 bases). Germline CDR1 MNHEY, CDR2 SVGEGT. This CDR3 is built from 16 residues. The ends were cut back, 6 bases at V and 2 bases at J, with 17 bases in the middle.

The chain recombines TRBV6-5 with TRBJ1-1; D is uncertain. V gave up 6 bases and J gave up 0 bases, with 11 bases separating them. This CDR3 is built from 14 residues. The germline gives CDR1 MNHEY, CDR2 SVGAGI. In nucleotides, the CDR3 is TGTGCCAGCAGCAGTGGAGTTATGAACACTGAAGCTTTCTTT. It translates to CASSSGVMNTEAFF.

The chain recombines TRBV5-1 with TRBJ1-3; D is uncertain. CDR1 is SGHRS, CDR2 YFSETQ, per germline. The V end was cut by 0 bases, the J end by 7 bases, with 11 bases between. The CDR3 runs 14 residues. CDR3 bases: TGCGCCAGCAGCTTGGGAGGGAGAGTGAACACCATATATTTT. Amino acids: CASSLGGRVNTIYF.

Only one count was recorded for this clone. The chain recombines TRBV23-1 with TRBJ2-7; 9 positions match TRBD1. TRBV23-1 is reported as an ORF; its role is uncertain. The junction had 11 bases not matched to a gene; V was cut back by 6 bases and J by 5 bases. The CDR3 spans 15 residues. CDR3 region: CASRPKQGALDEQYF. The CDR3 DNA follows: TGCGCCAGCAGACCTAAACAGGGGGCCTTGGACGAGCAGTACTTC.

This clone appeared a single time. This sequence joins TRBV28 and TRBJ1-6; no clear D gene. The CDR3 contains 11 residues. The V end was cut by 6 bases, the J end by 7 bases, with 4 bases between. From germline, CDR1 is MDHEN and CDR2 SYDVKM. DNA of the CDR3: TGTGCCAGCAGGCAGAATTCACCCCTCCACTTT. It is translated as CASRQNSPLHF.

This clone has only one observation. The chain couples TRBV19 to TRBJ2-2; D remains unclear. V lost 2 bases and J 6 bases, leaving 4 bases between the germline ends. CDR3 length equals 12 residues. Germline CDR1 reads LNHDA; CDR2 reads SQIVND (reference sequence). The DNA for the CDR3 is TGTGCCAGTAGTATACGTCCCGGGGAGCTGTTTTTT. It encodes CASSIRPGELFF.

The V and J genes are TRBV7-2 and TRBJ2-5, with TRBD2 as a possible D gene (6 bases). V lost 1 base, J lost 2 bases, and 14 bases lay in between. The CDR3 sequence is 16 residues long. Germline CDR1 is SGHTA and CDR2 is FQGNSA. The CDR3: CASSLGGIGSQETQYF. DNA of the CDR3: TGTGCCAGCAGCTTAGGTGGTATCGGGAGTCAAGAGACCCAGTACTTC.

The CDR3 bases are TGTGCCAGCAGCCCAGGGGGCAGGGGAGGAGAGACCCAGTACTTC. Its protein product is CASSPGGRGGETQYF. V and J are TRBV9 and TRBJ2-5, with 8 bases that match TRBD1. The CDR3 totals 15 residues. The J segment lost 4 bases and the V segment lost 4 bases, leaving 9 bases of the junction unmatched. Germline CDR1 SGDLS, CDR2 YYNGEE.

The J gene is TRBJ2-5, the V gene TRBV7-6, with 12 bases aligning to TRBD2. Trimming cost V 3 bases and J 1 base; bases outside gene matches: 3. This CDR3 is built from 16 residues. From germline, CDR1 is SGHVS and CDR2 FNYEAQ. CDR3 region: CASSFGLAGSQETQYF. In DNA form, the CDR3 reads TGTGCCAGCAGCTTCGGACTAGCGGGGTCCCAAGAGACCCAGTACTTC. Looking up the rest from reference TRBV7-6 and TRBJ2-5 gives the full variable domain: GAGVSQSPRYKVTKRGQDVALRCDPISGHVSLYWYRQALGQGPEFLTYFNYEAQQDKSGLPNDRFSAERPEGSISTLTIQRTEQRDSAMYRCASSFGLAGSQETQYFGPGTRLLVL.

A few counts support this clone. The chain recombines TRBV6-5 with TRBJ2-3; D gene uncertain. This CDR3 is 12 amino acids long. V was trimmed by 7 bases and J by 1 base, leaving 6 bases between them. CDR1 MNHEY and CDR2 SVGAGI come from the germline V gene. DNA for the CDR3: TGTGCCAGCATCTCCCGCACAGATACGCAGTATTTT. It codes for CASISRTDTQYF.

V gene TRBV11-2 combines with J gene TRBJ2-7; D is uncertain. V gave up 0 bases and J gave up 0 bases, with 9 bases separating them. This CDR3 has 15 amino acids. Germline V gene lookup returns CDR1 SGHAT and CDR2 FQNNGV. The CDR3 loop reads CASSLEGSFSYEQYF. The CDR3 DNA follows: TGTGCCAGCAGCTTAGAGGGCAGCTTCTCCTACGAGCAGTACTTC.

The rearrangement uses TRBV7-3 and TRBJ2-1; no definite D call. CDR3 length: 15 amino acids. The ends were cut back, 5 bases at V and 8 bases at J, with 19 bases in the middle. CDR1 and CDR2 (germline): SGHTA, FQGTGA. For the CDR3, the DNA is TGTGCCAGCAGCATCGACAACCAGCTCGTAGATGAGCAGTTCTTC. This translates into CASSIDNQLVDEQFF.

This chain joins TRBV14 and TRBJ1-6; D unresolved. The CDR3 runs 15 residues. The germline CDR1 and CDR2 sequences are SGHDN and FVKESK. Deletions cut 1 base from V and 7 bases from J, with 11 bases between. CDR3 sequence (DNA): TGTGCCAGCAGCCAAGTCACTGTTTGGAATTCACCCCTCCACTTT. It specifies CASSQVTVWNSPLHF.

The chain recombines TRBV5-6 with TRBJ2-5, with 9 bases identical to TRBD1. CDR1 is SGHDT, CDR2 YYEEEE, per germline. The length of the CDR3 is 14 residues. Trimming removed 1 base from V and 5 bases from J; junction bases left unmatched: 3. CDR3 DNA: TGTGCCAGCAGCTTGTACAGGGGGCTGGAGACCCAGTACTTC. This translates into CASSLYRGLETQYF. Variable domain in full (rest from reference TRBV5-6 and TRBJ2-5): DAGVTQSPTHLIKTRGQQVTLRCSPKSGHDTVSWYQQALGQGPQFIFQYYEEEERQRGNFPDRFSGHQFPNYSSELNVNALLLGDSALYLCASSLYRGLETQYFGPGTRLLVL.

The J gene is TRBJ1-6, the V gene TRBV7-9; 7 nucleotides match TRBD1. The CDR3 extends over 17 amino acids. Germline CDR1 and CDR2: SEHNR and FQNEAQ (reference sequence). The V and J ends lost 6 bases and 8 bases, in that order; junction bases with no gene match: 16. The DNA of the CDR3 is TGTGCCAGCAGGGAAGACCCGGGAAGACAGGGATATTCACCCCTCCACTTT. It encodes CASREDPGRQGYSPLHF. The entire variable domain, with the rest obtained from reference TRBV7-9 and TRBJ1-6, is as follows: DTGVSQNPRHKITKRGQNVTFRCDPISEHNRLYWYRQTLGQGPEFLTYFQNEAQLEKSRLLSDRFSAERPKGSFSTLEIQRTEQGDSAMYLCASREDPGRQGYSPLHFGNGTRLTVT.

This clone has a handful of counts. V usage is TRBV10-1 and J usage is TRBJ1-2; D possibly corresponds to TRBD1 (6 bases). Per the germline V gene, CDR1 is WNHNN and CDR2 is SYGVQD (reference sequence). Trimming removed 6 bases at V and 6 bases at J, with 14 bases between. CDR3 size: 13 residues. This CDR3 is CASRMAGGHGYTF. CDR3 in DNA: TGCGCCAGCAGGATGGCGGGGGGCCATGGCTACACCTTC.

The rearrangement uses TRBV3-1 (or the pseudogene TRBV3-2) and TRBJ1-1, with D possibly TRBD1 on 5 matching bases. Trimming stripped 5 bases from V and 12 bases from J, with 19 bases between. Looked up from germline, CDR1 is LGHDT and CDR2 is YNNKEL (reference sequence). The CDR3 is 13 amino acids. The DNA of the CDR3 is TGTGCCAGCAGCACGCGCCCGTGGCAGGGCACTTTCTTT. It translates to CASSTRPWQGTFF.

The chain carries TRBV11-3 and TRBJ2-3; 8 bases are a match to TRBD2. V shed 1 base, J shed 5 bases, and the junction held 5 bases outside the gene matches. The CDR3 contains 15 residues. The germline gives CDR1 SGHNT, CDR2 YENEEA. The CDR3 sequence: CASSLAGGPKDTQYF. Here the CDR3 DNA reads TGTGCCAGCAGCTTAGCGGGGGGGCCTAAAGATACGCAGTATTTT.